This T cell receptor (beta chain) was recorded in a study of T cells in tumors after PD-1 blockade. Study information: No patient had prior checkpoint blockade, systemic immunosuppression, or radiotherapy within 4 weeks.

Sequencing was performed with immunoSEQ multiplex PCR; in TCRdb, only in-frame clones are kept and a portion is missing. The sample carries roughly 49,000 clones, over 75% recorded once. V was shortened by 3 bases and J by 3 bases, with 11 bases between the two germline ends. This CDR3 has 14 residues. The germline V gene encodes CDR1 LGHNT and CDR2 FRNRAP. The chain joins TRBV12-5 to TRBJ1-1, with D unresolved. Sequenced here: PBMCs, sampled before anti-PD-1 treatment. This TCR was recovered from a human donor with basal cell carcinoma. CDR3 region: CASGFGLLYTEAFF. The CDR3 DNA reads TGTGCTAGTGGTTTTGGACTATTGTACACTGAAGCTTTCTTT. The full variable domain, in which reference TRBV12-5 and TRBJ1-1 provide the parts outside the CDR3, is DARVTQTPRHKVTEMGQEVTMRCQPILGHNTVFWYRQTMMQGLELLAYFRNRAPLDDSGMPKDRFSAEMPDATLATLKIQPSEPRDSAVYFCASGFGLLYTEAFFGQGTRLTVV.